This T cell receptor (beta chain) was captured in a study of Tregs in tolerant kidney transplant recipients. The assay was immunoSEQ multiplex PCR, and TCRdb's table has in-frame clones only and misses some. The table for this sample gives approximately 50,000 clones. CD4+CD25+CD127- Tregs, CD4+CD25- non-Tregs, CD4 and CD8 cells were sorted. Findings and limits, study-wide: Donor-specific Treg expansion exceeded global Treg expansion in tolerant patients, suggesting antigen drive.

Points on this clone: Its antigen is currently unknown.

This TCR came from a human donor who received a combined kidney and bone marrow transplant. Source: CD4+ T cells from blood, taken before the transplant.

The covered CDR3 bases are TGTGCCAGCTCATTACAGGGGACGGCGAACACTGAA. Translation gives CASSLQGTANTE. The full CDR3 is CASSLQGTANTEAFF. The chain is built from TRBV18 and TRBJ1-1, with 7 bases lining up with TRBD1. The missing CDR3 end, 3 residues past where the read stops, is filled in from the germline J gene. Germline assignment: CDR1 KGHSH and CDR2 LQKENI. This CDR3 spans 15 amino acids. J gave up 1 base and V 5 bases, and 7 bases lay outside the gene matches.